This T cell receptor (beta chain) derives from a study of vaccination effects on CD4 cells after COVID-19. Following an approximately 10-day culture, CD4+ T cells were purified. As their vaccination, participants received two doses of either BNT162b2 or mRNA-1273. For this clone: Its antigen is undetermined.

Produced via immunoSEQ multiplex PCR; TCRdb's table is partial and in-frame only. The sample holds about 66,000 clones; 65% to 80% are singletons and the top ten take about 2.4%. J was trimmed by 5 bases and V by 6 bases; bases with no gene match: 12. The CDR3 is 15 residues long. Germline values: CDR1 MDHEN, CDR2 SYDVKM. This receptor was taken from a human donor who received a COVID-19 vaccine. The input for sequencing was CD4+ T cells from PBMCs cultured without peptide, taken after COVID-19 vaccination. J is TRBJ1-2 and V is TRBV28, with 7 bases lining up with TRBD1. Here the CDR3 reads CASSTTGQPSYGYTF. DNA of the CDR3: TGTGCCAGCAGCACGACGGGACAGCCATCTTATGGCTACACCTTC.